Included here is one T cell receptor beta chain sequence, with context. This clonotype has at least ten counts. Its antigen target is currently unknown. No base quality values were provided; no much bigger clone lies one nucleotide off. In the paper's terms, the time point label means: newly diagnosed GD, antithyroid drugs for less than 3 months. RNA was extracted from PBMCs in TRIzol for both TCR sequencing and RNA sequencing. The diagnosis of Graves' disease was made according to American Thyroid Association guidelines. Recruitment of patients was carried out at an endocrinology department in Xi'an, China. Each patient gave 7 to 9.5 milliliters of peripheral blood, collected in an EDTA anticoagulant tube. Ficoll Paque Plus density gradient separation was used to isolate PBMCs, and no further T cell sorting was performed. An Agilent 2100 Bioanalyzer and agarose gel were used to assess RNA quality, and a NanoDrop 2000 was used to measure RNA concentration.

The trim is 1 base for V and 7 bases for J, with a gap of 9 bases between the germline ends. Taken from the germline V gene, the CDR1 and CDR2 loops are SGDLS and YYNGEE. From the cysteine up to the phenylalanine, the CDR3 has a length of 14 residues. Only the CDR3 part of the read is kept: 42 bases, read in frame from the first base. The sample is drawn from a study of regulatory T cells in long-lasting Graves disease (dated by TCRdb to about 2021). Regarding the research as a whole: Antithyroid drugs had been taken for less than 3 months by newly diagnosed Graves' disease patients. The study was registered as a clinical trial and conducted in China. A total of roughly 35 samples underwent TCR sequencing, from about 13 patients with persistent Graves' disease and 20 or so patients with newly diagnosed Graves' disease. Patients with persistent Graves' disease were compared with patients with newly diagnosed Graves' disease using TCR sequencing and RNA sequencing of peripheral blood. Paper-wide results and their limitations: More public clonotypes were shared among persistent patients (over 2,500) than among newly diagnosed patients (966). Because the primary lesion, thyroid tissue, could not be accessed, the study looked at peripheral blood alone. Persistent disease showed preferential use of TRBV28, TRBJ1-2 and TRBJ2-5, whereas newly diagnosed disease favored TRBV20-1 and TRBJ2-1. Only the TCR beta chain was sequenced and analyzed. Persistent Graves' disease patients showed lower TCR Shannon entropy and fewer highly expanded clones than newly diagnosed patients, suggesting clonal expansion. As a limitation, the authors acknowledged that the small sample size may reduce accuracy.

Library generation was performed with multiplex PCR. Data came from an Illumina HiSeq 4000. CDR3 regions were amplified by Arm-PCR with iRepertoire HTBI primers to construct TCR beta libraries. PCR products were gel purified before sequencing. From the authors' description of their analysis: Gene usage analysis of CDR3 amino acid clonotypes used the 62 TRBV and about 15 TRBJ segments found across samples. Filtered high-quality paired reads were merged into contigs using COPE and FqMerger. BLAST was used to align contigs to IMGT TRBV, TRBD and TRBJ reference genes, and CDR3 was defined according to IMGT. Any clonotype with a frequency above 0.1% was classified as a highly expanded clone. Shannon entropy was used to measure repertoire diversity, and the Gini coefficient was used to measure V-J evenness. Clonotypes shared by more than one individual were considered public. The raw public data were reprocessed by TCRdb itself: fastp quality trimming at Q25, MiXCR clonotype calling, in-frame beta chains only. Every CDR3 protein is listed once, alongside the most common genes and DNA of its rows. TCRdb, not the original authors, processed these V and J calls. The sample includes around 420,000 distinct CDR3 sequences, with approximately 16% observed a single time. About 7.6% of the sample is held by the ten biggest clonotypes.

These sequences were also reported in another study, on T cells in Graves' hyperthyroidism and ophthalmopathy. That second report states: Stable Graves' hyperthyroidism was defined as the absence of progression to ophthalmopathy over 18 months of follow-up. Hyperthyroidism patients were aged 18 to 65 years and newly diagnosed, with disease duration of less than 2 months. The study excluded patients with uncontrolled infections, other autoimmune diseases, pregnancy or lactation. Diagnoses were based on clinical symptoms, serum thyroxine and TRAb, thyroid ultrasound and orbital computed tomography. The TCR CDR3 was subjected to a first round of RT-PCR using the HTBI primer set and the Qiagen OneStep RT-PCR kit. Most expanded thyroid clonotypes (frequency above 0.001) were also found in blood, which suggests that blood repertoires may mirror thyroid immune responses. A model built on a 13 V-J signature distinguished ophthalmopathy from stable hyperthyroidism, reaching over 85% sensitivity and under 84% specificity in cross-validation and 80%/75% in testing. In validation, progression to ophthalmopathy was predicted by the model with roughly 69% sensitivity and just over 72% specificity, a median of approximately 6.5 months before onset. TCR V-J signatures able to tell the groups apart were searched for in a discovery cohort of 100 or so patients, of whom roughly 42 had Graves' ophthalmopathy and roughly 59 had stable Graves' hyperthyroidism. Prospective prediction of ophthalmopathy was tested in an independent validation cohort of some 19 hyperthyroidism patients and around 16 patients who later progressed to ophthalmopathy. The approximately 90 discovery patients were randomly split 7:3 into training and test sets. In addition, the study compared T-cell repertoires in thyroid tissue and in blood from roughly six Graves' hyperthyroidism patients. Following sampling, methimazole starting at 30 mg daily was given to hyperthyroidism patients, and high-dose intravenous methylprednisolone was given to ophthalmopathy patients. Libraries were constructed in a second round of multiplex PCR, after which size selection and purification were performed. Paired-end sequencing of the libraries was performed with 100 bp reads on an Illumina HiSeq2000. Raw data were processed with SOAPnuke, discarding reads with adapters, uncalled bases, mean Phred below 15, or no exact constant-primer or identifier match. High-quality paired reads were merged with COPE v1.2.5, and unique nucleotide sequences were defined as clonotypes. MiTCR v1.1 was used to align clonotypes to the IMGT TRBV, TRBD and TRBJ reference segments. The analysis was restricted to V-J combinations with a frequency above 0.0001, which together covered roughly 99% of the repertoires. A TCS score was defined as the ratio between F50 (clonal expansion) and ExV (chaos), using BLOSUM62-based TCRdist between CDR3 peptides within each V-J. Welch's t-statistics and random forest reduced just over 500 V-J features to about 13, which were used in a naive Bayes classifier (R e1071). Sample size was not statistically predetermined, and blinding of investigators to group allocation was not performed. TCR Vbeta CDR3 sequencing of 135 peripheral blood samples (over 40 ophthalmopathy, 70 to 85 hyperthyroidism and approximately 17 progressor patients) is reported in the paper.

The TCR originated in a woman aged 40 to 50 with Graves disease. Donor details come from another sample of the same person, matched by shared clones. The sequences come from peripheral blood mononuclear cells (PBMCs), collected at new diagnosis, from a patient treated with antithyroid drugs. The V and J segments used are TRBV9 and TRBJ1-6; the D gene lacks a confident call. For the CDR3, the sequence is CASSVFTENSPLHF. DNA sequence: TGTGCCAGCAGCGTATTTACAGAAAATTCACCCCTCCACTTT.